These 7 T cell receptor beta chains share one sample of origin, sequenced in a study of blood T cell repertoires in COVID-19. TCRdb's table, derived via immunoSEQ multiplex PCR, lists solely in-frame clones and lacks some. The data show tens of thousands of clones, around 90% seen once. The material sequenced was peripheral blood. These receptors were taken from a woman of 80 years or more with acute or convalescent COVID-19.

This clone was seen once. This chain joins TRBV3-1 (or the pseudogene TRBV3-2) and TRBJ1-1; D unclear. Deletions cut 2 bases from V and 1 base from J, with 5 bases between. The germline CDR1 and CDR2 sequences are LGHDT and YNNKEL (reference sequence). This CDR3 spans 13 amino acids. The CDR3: CASSQFKNTEAFF. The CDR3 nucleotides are TGTGCCAGCAGCCAATTTAAGAACACTGAAGCTTTCTTT.

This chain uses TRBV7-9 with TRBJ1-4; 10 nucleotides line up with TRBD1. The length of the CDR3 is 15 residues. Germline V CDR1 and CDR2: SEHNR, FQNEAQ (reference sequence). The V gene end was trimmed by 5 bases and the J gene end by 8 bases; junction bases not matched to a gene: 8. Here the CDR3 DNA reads TGTGCCAGCAGCATTCGACAGGGGGCTCGGGAAAAACTGTTTTTT. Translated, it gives CASSIRQGAREKLFF.

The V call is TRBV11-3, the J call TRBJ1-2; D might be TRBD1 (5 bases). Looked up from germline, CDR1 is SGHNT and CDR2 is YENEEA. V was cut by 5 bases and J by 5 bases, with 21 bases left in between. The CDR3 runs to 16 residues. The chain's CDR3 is CASSKIKGRGKYGYTF. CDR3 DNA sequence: TGTGCCAGCAGCAAAATAAAGGGGCGCGGAAAGTATGGCTACACCTTC.

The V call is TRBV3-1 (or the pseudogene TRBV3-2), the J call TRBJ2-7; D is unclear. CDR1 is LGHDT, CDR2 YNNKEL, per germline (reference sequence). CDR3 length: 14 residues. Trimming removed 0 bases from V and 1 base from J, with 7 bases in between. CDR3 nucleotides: TGTGCCAGCAGCCAAGAAGGCGGATCCTACGAGCAGTACTTC. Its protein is CASSQEGGSYEQYF.

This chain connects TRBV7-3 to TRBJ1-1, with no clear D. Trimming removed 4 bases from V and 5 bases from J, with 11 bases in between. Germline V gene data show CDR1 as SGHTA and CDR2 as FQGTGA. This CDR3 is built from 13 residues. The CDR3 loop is CASSSLPRTEAFF. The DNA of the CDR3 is TGTGCCAGCAGCTCACTCCCGAGGACTGAAGCTTTCTTT.

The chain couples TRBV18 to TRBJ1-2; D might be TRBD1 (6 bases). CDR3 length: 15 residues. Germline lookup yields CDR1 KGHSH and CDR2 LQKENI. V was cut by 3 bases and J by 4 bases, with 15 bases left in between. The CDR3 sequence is CASSPGQTKSYGYTF. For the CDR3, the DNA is TGTGCCAGCTCACCTGGACAGACTAAATCCTATGGCTACACCTTC.

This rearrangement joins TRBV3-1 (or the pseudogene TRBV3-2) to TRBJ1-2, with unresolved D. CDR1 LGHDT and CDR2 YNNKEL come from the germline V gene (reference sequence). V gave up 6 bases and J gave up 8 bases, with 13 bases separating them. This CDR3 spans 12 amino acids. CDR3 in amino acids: CASSPNSGGYTF. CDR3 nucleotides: TGTGCCAGCAGTCCTAACAGCGGGGGCTACACCTTC.